This entry concerns a single T cell receptor (beta chain). This record comes from a study of Graves' ophthalmopathy and Graves' hyperthyroidism. From RNA, the CDR3 regions of TCR beta chains were amplified and sequenced. A first-round RT-PCR used HTBI primers, followed by a second-round multiplex PCR. TCRdb ran MiXCR on the multiplex PCR reads and lists one entry per CDR3 protein. This sample yields hundreds of thousands of distinct CDR3 sequences, of which about 24% are seen a single time; around 7% belongs to the top ten. Sample: peripheral blood. The receptor comes from a woman aged 18-35 years with stable Graves' hyperthyroidism. Some clones in this sample may be carry-over from other donors' samples.

The CDR3 DNA reads TGTGCCAGCAGCAGCCGAGGGCTTGTTTACGGCTACACCTTC. Translated: CASSSRGLVYGYTF. This sequence joins TRBV12-3 or TRBV12-4 and TRBJ1-2; D remains ambiguous. V lost 6 bases, J lost 8 bases, and 19 bases lay in between. This CDR3 is 14 amino acids long.